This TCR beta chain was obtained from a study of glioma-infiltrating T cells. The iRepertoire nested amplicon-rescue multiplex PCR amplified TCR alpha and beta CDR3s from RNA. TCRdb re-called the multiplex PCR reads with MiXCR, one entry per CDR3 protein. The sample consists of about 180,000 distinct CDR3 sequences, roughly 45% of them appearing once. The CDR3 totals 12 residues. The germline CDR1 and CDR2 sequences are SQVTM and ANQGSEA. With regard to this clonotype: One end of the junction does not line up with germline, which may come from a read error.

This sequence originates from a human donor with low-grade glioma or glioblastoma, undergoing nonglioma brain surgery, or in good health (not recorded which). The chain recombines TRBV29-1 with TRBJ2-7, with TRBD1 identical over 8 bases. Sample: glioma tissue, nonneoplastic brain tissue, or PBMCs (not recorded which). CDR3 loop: CSVETGAYEKYF. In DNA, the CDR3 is TGCAGCGTTGAGACAGGGGCCTACGAGAAGTACTTC.